Presented here are 13 T cell receptor beta chains from one specimen sequenced in a study of blood T cell repertoires in COVID-19. The table came from immunoSEQ multiplex PCR; TCRdb's copy has only in-frame clones and leaves some out. The sample carries about 110,000 clones, approximately 84% recorded once. Sequencing was performed on peripheral blood. The receptor set was obtained from a woman aged 35 to 49 with acute or convalescent COVID-19.

The genes are TRBV7-9 and TRBJ2-7; a weak D match, TRBD2 (6 bases). Germline V CDR1 and CDR2: SEHNR, FQNEAQ (reference sequence). V shed 6 bases and J shed 3 bases, with 24 bases lying between them. The CDR3 contains 17 residues. The CDR3 sequence is CASSPLGGGARSYEQYF. CDR3 in DNA: TGTGCCAGCAGTCCACTGGGTGGCGGGGCCCGTAGCTACGAGCAGTACTTC.

The chain joins TRBV5-1 to TRBJ2-1, with TRBD2 as a possible D gene (5 bases). V was trimmed by 2 bases and J by 4 bases, leaving 13 bases between them. Germline lookup yields CDR1 SGHRS and CDR2 YFSETQ. The CDR3 runs 15 residues. Here the CDR3 DNA reads TGCGCCAGCAGCTTACTAGGAAGAGGATACAATGAGCAGTTCTTC. Its protein is CASSLLGRGYNEQFF.

The chain recombines TRBV25-1 with TRBJ2-2; TRBD1 aligns across 8 bases. The length of the CDR3 is 17 residues. J gave up 5 bases and V 4 bases, and 12 bases lay outside the gene matches. The V gene's germline CDR1 is MGHDK and CDR2 SYGVNS. The CDR3 nucleotides are TGTGCCAGCAGTGGATCGACAGGGGCCTCGGGAACCGGGGAGCTGTTTTTT. Encoded protein: CASSGSTGASGTGELFF.

This rearrangement joins TRBV7-8 to TRBJ2-7; 11 nucleotides line up with TRBD2. Germline loops: CDR1 SGHVS, CDR2 FQNEAQ. Germline trimming cut 1 base from V and 6 bases from J; bases unmatched to any gene: 8. The CDR3 has 16 residues. The CDR3 coding sequence is TGTGCCAGCAGCTTAGAGATAGCGGGGGGGCTCGGCGAGCAGTACTTC. Its translation: CASSLEIAGGLGEQYF.

This chain joins TRBV11-2 and TRBJ1-4; D unclear. Per the germline V gene, CDR1 is SGHAT and CDR2 is FQNNGV. The ends were cut back, 1 base at V and 7 bases at J, with 13 bases in the middle. The CDR3 contains 15 residues. Here the CDR3 reads CASSLVGRDGEKLFF. The CDR3, as DNA: TGTGCCAGCAGCTTAGTTGGGCGCGACGGTGAAAAACTGTTTTTT.

The V call is TRBV7-8, the J call TRBJ1-2; 7 bases map to TRBD1. Looked up from germline, CDR1 is SGHVS and CDR2 is FQNEAQ. Trimming at V came to 5 bases and at J to 8 bases, leaving 23 bases not matched to a gene. CDR3 size: 18 residues. The CDR3 nucleotides are TGTGCCAGCAGCCCTAGACAGGGCCTTATTTCCGATCGGGACGGCTACACCTTC. Amino acid sequence: CASSPRQGLISDRDGYTF.

The chain uses TRBV5-4 and TRBJ2-1; possibly TRBD1 for D (5 bases). The CDR3 has 13 residues. Trimming pared 4 bases from V and 5 bases from J, leaving 10 bases between. CDR1 and CDR2 from the germline V gene are SGHNT and YYREEE (reference sequence). Written as DNA, the CDR3 is TGTGCCAGCAGCCCGGTCAGGGACAATGAGCAGTTCTTC. This gives the protein CASSPVRDNEQFF.

The gene calls are TRBV7-9 and TRBJ1-2; D remains ambiguous. The CDR3 is made up of 15 amino acids. Germline CDR1 reads SEHNR; CDR2 reads FQNEAQ (reference sequence). Trimming removed 5 bases at V and 4 bases at J, with 17 bases between. The CDR3 loop reads CASSLLGGEAYGYTF. The CDR3 DNA reads as TGTGCCAGCAGCCTATTAGGCGGGGAGGCCTATGGCTACACCTTC.

This clone has just one count. The rearrangement joins TRBV11-2 to TRBJ2-1; D may be TRBD1 (6 bases). This CDR3 is 12 amino acids long. The V gene's germline CDR1 is SGHAT and CDR2 FQNNGV. V was cut by 6 bases and J by 6 bases, with 9 bases left in between. CDR3 region: CASRQGFNEQFF. The CDR3 DNA sequence: TGTGCCAGCAGACAGGGATTCAATGAGCAGTTCTTC.

J is TRBJ2-1 and V is TRBV2; possible D gene TRBD1, 5 bases. V was pared by 0 bases and J by 6 bases, with 9 bases between. The CDR3 is 14 residues long. The V gene's germline CDR1 is SNHLY and CDR2 FYNNEI. CDR3 amino acids: CASSEAPQGNEQFF. The CDR3 coding sequence is TGTGCCAGCAGTGAAGCCCCTCAGGGCAATGAGCAGTTCTTC.

The chain employs TRBV6-5 and TRBJ1-1; D not resolved. The V end was cut by 2 bases, the J end by 5 bases, with 15 bases between. The CDR3 runs to 15 residues. Germline CDR1 and CDR2: MNHEY and SVGAGI. The CDR3 coding sequence is TGTGCCAGCAGTTACGGCGTCGGGTACCGAACTGAAGCTTTCTTT. It encodes CASSYGVGYRTEAFF.

This chain connects TRBV27 to TRBJ1-1; D possibly corresponds to TRBD1 (5 bases). The germline V gene has CDR1 MNHEY and CDR2 SMNVEV (reference sequence). V lost 6 bases to trimming and J lost 0 bases, with 14 bases between them. The CDR3 consists of 15 residues. The chain's CDR3 is CASSISLTVNTEAFF. CDR3 coding DNA: TGTGCCAGCAGCATATCATTGACAGTGAACACTGAAGCTTTCTTT.

The V call is TRBV5-4, the J call TRBJ1-1, with 9 bases lining up with TRBD1. The junction had 3 bases not matched to a gene; V was cut back by 2 bases and J by 4 bases. CDR1 and CDR2 (germline): SGHNT, YYREEE (reference sequence). The CDR3 has 14 amino acids. The CDR3 spells CASSFPDRGTEAFF. The CDR3 DNA reads as TGTGCCAGCAGCTTTCCGGACAGGGGCACTGAAGCTTTCTTT.